Following are 7 T cell receptor beta chains from one sample sequenced in a study of T cells in Graves' hyperthyroidism and ophthalmopathy. Researchers took RNA transcripts and amplified the TCR beta CDR3 regions from them. The TCR CDR3 first-round RT-PCR relied on the HTBI primer set. One entry per CDR3 protein, called by TCRdb with MiXCR from the multiplex PCR reads. The sample comprises 550,000 to 700,000 distinct CDR3 sequences, under 60% of which are singletons, and under 20% rests with the top ten. Sequenced material: peripheral blood or thyroid tissue (not recorded which). These receptors were taken from an adult woman with Graves' disease, either hyperthyroidism or ophthalmopathy (not recorded which).

Remarks on this clonotype: This sequence may be a read error, since a much larger clone differs from it by one base. J is TRBJ1-5 and V is TRBV19; the D gene is possibly TRBD1 (6 bases). The germline V and J ends were trimmed by 5 bases and 6 bases, with 11 bases remaining between them. Germline values: CDR1 LNHDA, CDR2 SQIVND (reference sequence). The CDR3 is 13 residues long. The DNA for the CDR3 is TGTGCCAGTAGTGATACAGGGAGTCAGCCCCAGCATTTT. Translation: CASSDTGSQPQHF.

The V and J genes are TRBV20-1 and TRBJ2-7; 8 bases match TRBD2. This CDR3 has 13 residues. The J segment lost 3 bases and the V segment lost 6 bases, leaving 7 bases of the junction unmatched. Germline V gene data show CDR1 as DFQATT and CDR2 as SNEGSKA (reference sequence). The CDR3 DNA is TGCAGTGCCTTGGGACTAGGAAACTACGAGCAGTACTTC. It is translated as CSALGLGNYEQYF.

This chain connects TRBV2 to TRBJ1-5; D is uncertain. Germline loops: CDR1 SNHLY, CDR2 FYNNEI. V gave up 8 bases and J gave up 11 bases, with 10 bases separating them. This CDR3 has 10 amino acids. The CDR3 loop reads CASSPGTQHF. The CDR3 DNA sequence: TGTGCCAGCTCGCCGGGAACCCAGCATTTT.

This clonotype was counted many times. The chain employs TRBV29-1 and TRBJ2-2; 9 bases line up with TRBD1. CDR3 length: 15 amino acids. V shed 4 bases, J shed 3 bases, and the junction held 6 bases outside the gene matches. Germline V lookup: CDR1 SQVTM, CDR2 ANQGSEA. CDR3 amino acids: CSVVTGQGYTGELFF. The CDR3 region has the DNA TGCAGCGTTGTAACGGGACAGGGTTACACCGGGGAGCTGTTTTTT.

This clonotype has only a few counts. The rearrangement uses TRBV10-3 and TRBJ2-7; D is perhaps TRBD1 (6 bases). This CDR3 is built from 13 residues. CDR1 ENHRY and CDR2 SYGVKD come from the germline V gene. V lost 2 bases to trimming and J lost 3 bases, with 8 bases between them. CDR3 bases: TGTGCCATCAGTGAGGGGACAATCTACGAGCAGTACTTC. It codes for CAISEGTIYEQYF.

This chain joins TRBV29-1 and TRBJ1-2; weak D call: TRBD1 (6 bases). The CDR3 totals 13 residues. Germline V gene sequence: CDR1 SQVTM, CDR2 ANQGSEA. V was cut by 6 bases and J by 2 bases, with 13 bases left in between. The CDR3 region has the DNA TGCAGCGTCGCCACAGGGCCAAACTATGGCTACACCTTC. It specifies CSVATGPNYGYTF.

V gene TRBV3-1 combines with J gene TRBJ2-2; D is ambiguous. Germline V lookup: CDR1 LGHDT, CDR2 YNNKEL (reference sequence). The CDR3 consists of 17 residues. The ends were cut back, 0 bases at V and 6 bases at J, with 17 bases in the middle. CDR3 region: CASSQEYGRQVAGELFF. The CDR3, as DNA: TGTGCCAGCAGCCAAGAATACGGCAGACAAGTTGCCGGGGAGCTGTTTTTT.